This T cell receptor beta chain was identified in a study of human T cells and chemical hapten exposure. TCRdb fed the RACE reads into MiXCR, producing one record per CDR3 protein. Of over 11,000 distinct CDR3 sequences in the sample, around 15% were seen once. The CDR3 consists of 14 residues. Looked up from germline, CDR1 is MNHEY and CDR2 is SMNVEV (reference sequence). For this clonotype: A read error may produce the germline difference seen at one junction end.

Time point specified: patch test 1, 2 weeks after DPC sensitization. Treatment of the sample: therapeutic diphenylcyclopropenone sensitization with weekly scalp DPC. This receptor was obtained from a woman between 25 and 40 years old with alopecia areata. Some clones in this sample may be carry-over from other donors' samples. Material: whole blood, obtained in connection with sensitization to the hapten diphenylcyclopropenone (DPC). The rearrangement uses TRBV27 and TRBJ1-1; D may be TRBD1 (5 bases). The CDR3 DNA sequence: TGTCCCAGCAGTGGGAGGGACGGATACACTGAAGCTTTCTTT. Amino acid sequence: CPSSGRDGYTEAFF.